This T cell receptor beta chain was identified during a study of OX40 agonist ivuxolimab in advanced cancers. TCRdb's copy holds only in-frame clones and misses some; the assay was immunoSEQ multiplex PCR. The sample shows some 73,000 clones, around 89% of them seen only once. The junction had 5 bases not matched to a gene; V was cut back by 2 bases and J by 3 bases. The CDR3 sequence is 15 residues long. Germline-derived CDR1 and CDR2 are SGHDT and YYEEEE. The sequence came from an adult with an advanced solid tumor such as melanoma, head and neck, liver or kidney cancer. This specimen consisted of CD4+ or CD8+ T cells sorted from blood, obtained in a trial of the OX40 agonist ivuxolimab. This chain connects TRBV5-6 to TRBJ2-7, with 10 bases identical to TRBD2. CDR3 sequence (DNA): TGTGCCAGCAGCTTAGGACTAGCGGATATCTACGAGCAGTACTTC. This sequence encodes CASSLGLADIYEQYF. Based on the CDR3 plus reference TRBV5-6 and TRBJ2-7, the full variable domain is DAGVTQSPTHLIKTRGQQVTLRCSPKSGHDTVSWYQQALGQGPQFIFQYYEEEERQRGNFPDRFSGHQFPNYSSELNVNALLLGDSALYLCASSLGLADIYEQYFGPGTRLTVT.